This T cell receptor beta chain was identified in a study of CXCR3-negative and CXCR3-positive naive CD8 T cells. Findings and limits, study-wide: Sequencing showed both naive subsets with comparably high diversity, and memory CD8+ cells much lower.

Remarks on this clonotype: Its matching antigen is unknown.

A CD45RO-CCR7+CD27+CD95- profile was what naive CD8+ T cells displayed. UMI-labeled TRB cDNA libraries were prepared by 5' RACE. TCRdb re-called the 5' RACE reads and catalogs CDR3 proteins one per entry, DNA excluded. The specimen's table records approximately 100,000 distinct CDR3 sequences. The germline V gene encodes CDR1 SQVTM and CDR2 ANQGSEA. The CDR3 length is 13 residues. Source material: naive CXCR3- CD8+ T cells from blood. Regarding subset: CD45RO-CCR7+CD27+CD95- naive CD8+ T cells lacking CXCR3 (TNR3-). This clonotype originated in a human donor in good health. Some clones in this sample may be carry-over from other donors' samples. The chain employs TRBV29-1 and TRBJ2-7; TCRdb returns TRBD1, unconfirmable since there is no DNA. CDR3 in amino acids: CSVEEGQSYEQYF.